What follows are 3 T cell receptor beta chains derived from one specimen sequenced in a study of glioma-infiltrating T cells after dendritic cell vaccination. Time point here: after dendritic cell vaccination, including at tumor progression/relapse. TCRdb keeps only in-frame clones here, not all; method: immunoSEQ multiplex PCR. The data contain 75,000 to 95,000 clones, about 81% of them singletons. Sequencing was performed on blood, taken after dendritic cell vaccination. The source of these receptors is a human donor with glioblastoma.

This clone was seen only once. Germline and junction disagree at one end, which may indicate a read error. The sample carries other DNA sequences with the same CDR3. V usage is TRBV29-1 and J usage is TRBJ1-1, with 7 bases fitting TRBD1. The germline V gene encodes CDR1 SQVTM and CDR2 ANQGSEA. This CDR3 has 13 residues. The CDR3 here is CSVPDRRNTEAFF. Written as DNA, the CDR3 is TGCAGCGTTCCGGACAGGCGGAACACCGAAGCTTTCTTT.

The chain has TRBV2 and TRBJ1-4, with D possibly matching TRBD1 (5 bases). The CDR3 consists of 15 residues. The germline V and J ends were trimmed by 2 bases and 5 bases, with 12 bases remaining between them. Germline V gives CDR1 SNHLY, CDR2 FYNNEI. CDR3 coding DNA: TGTGCCAGCAGTGAATGGGGCAGTGGGAATGAAAAACTGTTTTTT. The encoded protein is CASSEWGSGNEKLFF.

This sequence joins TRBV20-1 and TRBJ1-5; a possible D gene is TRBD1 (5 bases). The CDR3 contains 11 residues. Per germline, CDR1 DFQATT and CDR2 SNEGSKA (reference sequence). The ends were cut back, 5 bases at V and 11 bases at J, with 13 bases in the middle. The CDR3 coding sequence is TGCAGTGCTGGTTTCGACAGAGCCCAGCATTTT. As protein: CSAGFDRAQHF.